Listed below are T cell receptor beta chains from one sample, sequenced in a study of blood T cells in healthy people across ages. One entry per CDR3 protein results from TCRdb running MiXCR on the 5' RACE reads. The sample contains hundreds of thousands of distinct CDR3 sequences, 20% to 30% of which appear only once. The data were also submitted as part of a second study, on T cells of mothers and their children.

Material: blood. The receptors stem from a boy younger than 18 in good health. Each CDR3 is given with its conserved first and last residue. A D gene is named only where the DNA matches it firmly. The size entry is marked missing in some rows and otherwise reads once, few, many or a size class.

NA,TRBD1,14,TRBV27,TRBJ2-7,TGTGCCAGCAGTCTCGGGACAGGGTACGGCGAGCAGTACTTC,CASSLGTGYGEQYF
NA,NA,12,TRBV5-1,TRBJ2-5,TGCGCCAGCAGGGAGGGGAAAGAGACCCAGTACTTC,CASREGKETQYF
NA,TRBD2,14,TRBV28,TRBJ2-5,TGTGCCAGCAGTTTGGGGCTAGCGGGAACAAGGTGGTTCTTC,CASSLGLAGTRWFF
NA,NA,16,TRBV7-9,TRBJ1-5,TGTGCCAGCAGCTTCGGGGTGGGCGGCTACAATCAGCCCCAGCATTTT,CASSFGVGGYNQPQHF
few,NA,16,TRBV5-5,TRBJ2-6,TGTGCCAGCAGCTTGGAATGGGGCTCTGGGGCCAACGTCCTGACTTTC,CASSLEWGSGANVLTF
NA,NA,14,TRBV6-2/TRBV6-3,TRBJ1-2,TGTGCCAGCAGTTACTCGATCGCCCGGGGAGGCTACACCTTC,CASSYSIARGGYTF
once,NA,12,TRBV10-3,TRBJ2-3,TGTGCCATCAGACGGACGCCGGATACGCAGTATTTT,CAIRRTPDTQYF
many,TRBD2,15,TRBV6-2/TRBV6-3,TRBJ2-7,TGTGCCAGCAGTTACTCGAGCGGGGGAGGCTACGAGCAGTACTTC,CASSYSSGGGYEQYF
few,TRBD1,14,TRBV6-5,TRBJ1-5,TGTGCCAGCAGCGACAGGGGAGATACTCAGCCCCAGCATTTT,CASSDRGDTQPQHF
NA,TRBD1,15,TRBV5-1,TRBJ1-1,TGCGCCAGCAGCTTGGAGGGACAGGGATGGACTGAAGCTTTCTTT,CASSLEGQGWTEAFF
few,TRBD1,15,TRBV27,TRBJ1-1,TGTGCCAGCAGTTCCGGGACAGGGGGCTGGACTGAAGCTTTCTTT,CASSSGTGGWTEAFF
few,TRBD2,15,TRBV12-3/TRBV12-4,TRBJ2-6,TGTGCCAGCAGTTGGGGGGGAGCTGGGGCCAACGTCCTGACTTTC,CASSWGGAGANVLTF
NA,NA,14,TRBV6-2/TRBV6-3,TRBJ2-1,TGTGCCAGCAGTTACTCGAAAGTTAAGGATGAGCAGTTCTTC,CASSYSKVKDEQFF
NA,NA,13,TRBV28,TRBJ2-1,TGTGCCAGCAGTATATCCTCCTACAATGAGCAGTTCTTC,CASSISSYNEQFF
NA,NA,16,TRBV7-2,TRBJ2-7,TGTGCCAGCAGCTTAGACTCTTTGCGGACGACCTACGAGCAGTACTTC,CASSLDSLRTTYEQYF
few,TRBD1,13,TRBV5-1,TRBJ1-2,TGCGCCAGCAGCCTCGGGACAGGGATGGGCTACACCTTC,CASSLGTGMGYTF
NA,TRBD2,16,TRBV20-1,TRBJ2-3,TGCAGTGCTAGAGATCATCCTAGCGGGGGGGAGGATACGCAGTATTTT,CSARDHPSGGEDTQYF
few,TRBD2,18,TRBV5-1,TRBJ2-3,TGCGCCAGCAGCTTGGCCGGACTAGCAGTATCTAGCACAGATACGCAGTATTTT,CASSLAGLAVSSTDTQYF
few,NA,15,TRBV2,TRBJ2-1,TGTGCCAGCAGTGAGGGGACCGGTTTTGGGGGTGAGCAGTTCTTC,CASSEGTGFGGEQFF
NA,NA,14,TRBV4-1,TRBJ2-7,TGCGCCAGCAGCCATACTATGACCCCATACGAGCAGTACTTC,CASSHTMTPYEQYF
NA,NA,13,TRBV2,TRBJ1-5,TGTGCCAGCAGTGGGGACACTAATCAGCCCCAGCATTTT,CASSGDTNQPQHF
NA,TRBD1,18,TRBV4-2,TRBJ2-6,TGTGCCAGCAGCCAAGAGGATCACAGGGGCACGGGGGCCAACGTCCTGACTTTC,CASSQEDHRGTGANVLTF
NA,NA,15,TRBV4-1,TRBJ1-1,TGCGCCAGCAGCCAAGATCTCAGTCTGAACACTGAAGCTTTCTTT,CASSQDLSLNTEAFF
many,NA,15,TRBV4-3,TRBJ1-2,TGCGCCAGCAGCCAAGATCGTGGCAGCCTGTATGGCTACACCTTC,CASSQDRGSLYGYTF
NA,NA,13,TRBV28,TRBJ1-1,TGTGCCAGCAGTAGCTCATGGGGCACTGAAGCTTTCTTT,CASSSSWGTEAFF
NA,NA,17,TRBV5-8,TRBJ2-1,TGTGCCAGCAGCTTAGAATGGTTGATAAGCTCCTACAATGAGCAGTTCTTC,CASSLEWLISSYNEQFF